The subject of this entry is one TCR beta chain. What it binds is not known. The assay that was used to sequence DNA from cultured CD4+ T cells was the Oncomine TCR Beta short-read assay. TCRdb reprocessed the PCR reads with MiXCR, giving one entry per CDR3 protein. The table records some 19,000 distinct CDR3 sequences, less than 80% of them present only once. These data come from a study of vaccination and CD4 T cells after COVID-19. Findings and caveats of the study: The median number of SARS-CoV-2-reactive clonotypes increased from approximately 21 to 38, a change that did not reach significance.

Treatment in this sample: approximately 11-day PBMC culture with coronavirus spike peptide pools or control peptides (ViraFEST assay). V gave up 2 bases and J gave up 4 bases; unmatched junction bases: 10. The CDR3 has 17 residues. Germline CDR1 reads LGHDT; CDR2 reads YNNKEL (reference sequence). The sequences come from CD4+ T cells from blood, cultured in vitro, collected before SARS-CoV-2 vaccination. This sequence originates from a human donor who received a COVID-19 vaccine. This chain connects TRBV3-1 to TRBJ2-5, with 10 nucleotides matching TRBD2. CDR3 in DNA: TGTGCCAGCAGCCAACTCCTGCTAGCGGGGGTGGGAGAGACCCAGTACTTC. Its protein product is CASSQLLLAGVGETQYF.